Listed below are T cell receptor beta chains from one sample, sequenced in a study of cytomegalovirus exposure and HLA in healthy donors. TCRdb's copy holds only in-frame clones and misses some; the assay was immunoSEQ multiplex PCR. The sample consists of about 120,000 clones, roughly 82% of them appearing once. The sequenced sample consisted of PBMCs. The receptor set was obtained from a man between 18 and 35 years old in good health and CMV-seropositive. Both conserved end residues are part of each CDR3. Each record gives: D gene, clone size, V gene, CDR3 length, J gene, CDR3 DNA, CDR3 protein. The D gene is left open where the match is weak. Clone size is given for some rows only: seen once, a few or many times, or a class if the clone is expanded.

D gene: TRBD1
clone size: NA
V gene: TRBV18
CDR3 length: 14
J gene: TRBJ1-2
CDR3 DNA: TGTGCCAGCTCACCAAAGACAGGGGGCTATGGCTACACCTTC
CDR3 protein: CASSPKTGGYGYTF

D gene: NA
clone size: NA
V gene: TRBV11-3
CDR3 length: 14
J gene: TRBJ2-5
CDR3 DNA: TGTGCCAGCAGCTTAGGGGCAGGCAACGGGGCCCAGTACTTC
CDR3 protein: CASSLGAGNGAQYF

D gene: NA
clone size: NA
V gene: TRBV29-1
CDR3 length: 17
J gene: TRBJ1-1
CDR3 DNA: TGCAGCGTATTGAAATCTGCTAAATCCCTACTAAACACTGAAGCTTTCTTT
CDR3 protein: CSVLKSAKSLLNTEAFF

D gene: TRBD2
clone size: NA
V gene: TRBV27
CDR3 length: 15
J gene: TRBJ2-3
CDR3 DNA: TGTGCCAGCAGTTTTGGGCGGGGGGGTCGCGATACGCAGTATTTT
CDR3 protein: CASSFGRGGRDTQYF

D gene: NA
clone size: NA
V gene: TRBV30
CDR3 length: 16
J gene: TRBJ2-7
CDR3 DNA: TGTGCCTGGAACCCACTCTTGGGTAGCAGAAGTGGCGAGCAGTACTTC
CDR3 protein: CAWNPLLGSRSGEQYF

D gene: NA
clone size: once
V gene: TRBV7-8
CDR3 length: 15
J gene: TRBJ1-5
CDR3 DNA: TGTGCCAGCAGCCCGGGTGGGAGTAGCAATCAGCCCCAGCATTTT
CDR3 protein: CASSPGGSSNQPQHF

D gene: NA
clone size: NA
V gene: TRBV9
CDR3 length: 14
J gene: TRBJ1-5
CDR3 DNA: TGTGCCAGCAGCGAACAACAGGGCTCTGAGCCCCAGCATTTT
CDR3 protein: CASSEQQGSEPQHF

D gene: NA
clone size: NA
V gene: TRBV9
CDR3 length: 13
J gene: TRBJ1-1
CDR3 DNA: TGTGCCAGCAGCGTAGGGGCATCTACTGAAGCTTTCTTT
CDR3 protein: CASSVGASTEAFF

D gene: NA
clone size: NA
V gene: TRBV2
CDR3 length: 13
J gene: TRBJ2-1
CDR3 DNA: TGTGCCAGCATCGCGGGCCTTAACAATGAGCAGTTCTTC
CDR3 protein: CASIAGLNNEQFF

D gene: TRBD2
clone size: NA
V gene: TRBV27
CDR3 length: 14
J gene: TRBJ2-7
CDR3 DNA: TGTGCCAGCAGGGGACTAGCTAGAGTCTACGAGCAGTACTTC
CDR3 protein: CASRGLARVYEQYF

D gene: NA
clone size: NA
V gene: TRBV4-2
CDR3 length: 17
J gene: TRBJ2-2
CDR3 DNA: TGTGCCAGCAGCCAAGTCGAGAGGGCCCTAAACACCGGGGAGCTGTTTTTT
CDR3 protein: CASSQVERALNTGELFF

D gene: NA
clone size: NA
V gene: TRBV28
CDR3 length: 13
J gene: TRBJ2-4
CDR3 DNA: TGTGCCAGCAATAAGGGGCGCAAAAACATTCAGTACTTC
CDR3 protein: CASNKGRKNIQYF

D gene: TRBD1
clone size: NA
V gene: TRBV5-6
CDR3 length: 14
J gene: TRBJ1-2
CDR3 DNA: TGTGCCAGCAGCTCGGTGGGACAGAGCTATGGCTACACCTTC
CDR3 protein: CASSSVGQSYGYTF

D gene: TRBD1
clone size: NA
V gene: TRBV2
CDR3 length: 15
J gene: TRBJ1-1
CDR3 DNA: TGTGCCAGCAGCGGGACAGGATTCATGAACACTGAAGCTTTCTTT
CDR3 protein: CASSGTGFMNTEAFF

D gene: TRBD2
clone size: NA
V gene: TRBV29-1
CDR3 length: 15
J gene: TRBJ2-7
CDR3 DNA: TGCAGCGTCACCACCGGGACTAGCGGAAACTACGAGCAGTACTTC
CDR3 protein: CSVTTGTSGNYEQYF

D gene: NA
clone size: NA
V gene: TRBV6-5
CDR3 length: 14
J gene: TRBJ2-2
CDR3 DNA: TGTGCCAGCTGCCTAGCGCAAGGGAACGGGGAGCTGTTTTTT
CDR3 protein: CASCLAQGNGELFF

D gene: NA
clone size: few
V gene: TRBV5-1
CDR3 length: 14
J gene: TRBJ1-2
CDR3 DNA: TGCGCCAGCAGCTTGGTTCAAGCCAACTATGGCTACACCTTC
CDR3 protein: CASSLVQANYGYTF

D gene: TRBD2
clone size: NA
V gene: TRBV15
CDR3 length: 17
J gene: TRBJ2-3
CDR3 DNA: TGTGCCACCAGCAAATTTGTTACTAGCGGGAGTGGTGATACGCAGTATTTT
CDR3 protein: CATSKFVTSGSGDTQYF

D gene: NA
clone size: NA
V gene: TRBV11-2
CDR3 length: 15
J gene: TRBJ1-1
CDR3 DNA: TGTGCCAGCAGCTTAGTGGGAGCGACGGGAAGTGAAGCTTTCTTT
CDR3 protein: CASSLVGATGSEAFF

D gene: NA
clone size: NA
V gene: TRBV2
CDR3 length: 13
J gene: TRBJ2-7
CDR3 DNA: TGTGCCAGCACGAGGGAACTGATCTACGAGCAGTACTTC
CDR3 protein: CASTRELIYEQYF

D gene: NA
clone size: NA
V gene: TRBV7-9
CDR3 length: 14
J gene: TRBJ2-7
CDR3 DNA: TGTGCCAGCAGCCCCCTGTTGGGCTTCTACGAGCAGTACTTC
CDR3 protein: CASSPLLGFYEQYF

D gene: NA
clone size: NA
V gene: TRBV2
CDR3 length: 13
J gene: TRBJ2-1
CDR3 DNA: TGTGCCAGCAGTGGGAACTACCGAGGTGAGCAGTTCTTC
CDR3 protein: CASSGNYRGEQFF

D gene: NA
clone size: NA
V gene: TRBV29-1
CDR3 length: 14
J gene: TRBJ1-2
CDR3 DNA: TGCAGCGCCATGGAGGCCCCTAGGAAGCATGGCTACACCTTC
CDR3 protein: CSAMEAPRKHGYTF

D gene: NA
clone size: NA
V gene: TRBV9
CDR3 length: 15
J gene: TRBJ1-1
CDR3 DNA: TGTGCCAGCAGCGAGTTCGCCAGTCTGAACACTGAAGCTTTCTTT
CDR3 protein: CASSEFASLNTEAFF

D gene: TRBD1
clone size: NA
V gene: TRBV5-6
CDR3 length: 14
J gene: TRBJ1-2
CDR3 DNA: TGTGCCAGCAGCTACGGGACAGGCCCTTGGGGCTACACCTTC
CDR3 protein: CASSYGTGPWGYTF

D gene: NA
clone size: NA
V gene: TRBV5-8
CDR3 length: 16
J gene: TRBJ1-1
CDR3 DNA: TGTGCCAGCAGCTTTTGGCCAGGTAGTATGAACACTGAAGCTTTCTTT
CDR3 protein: CASSFWPGSMNTEAFF

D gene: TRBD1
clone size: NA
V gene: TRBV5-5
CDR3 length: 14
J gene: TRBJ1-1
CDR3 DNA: TGTGCCAGCAGCTTGGGACAGGGGGATCTTGAAGCTTTCTTT
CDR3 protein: CASSLGQGDLEAFF

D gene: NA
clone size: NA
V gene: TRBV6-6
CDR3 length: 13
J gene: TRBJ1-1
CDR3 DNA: TGTGCCAGCAGCAACAAGCGGGGCCTAGAAGCTTTCTTT
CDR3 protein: CASSNKRGLEAFF

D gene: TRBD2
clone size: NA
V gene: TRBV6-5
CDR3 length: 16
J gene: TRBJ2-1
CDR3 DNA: TGTGCCAGCAGTTACTATGGCGGGGGGGCCCCCAATGAGCAGTTCTTC
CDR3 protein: CASSYYGGGAPNEQFF

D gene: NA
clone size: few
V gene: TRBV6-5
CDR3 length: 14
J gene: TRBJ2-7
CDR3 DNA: TGTGCCAGCAGTTACAACCCGGGACTCGGCGAGCAGTACTTC
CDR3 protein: CASSYNPGLGEQYF

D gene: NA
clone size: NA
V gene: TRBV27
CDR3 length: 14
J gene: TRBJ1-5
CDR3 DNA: TGTGCCAGCAGTTCGAGAGCGAGCAATCAGCCCCAGCATTTT
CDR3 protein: CASSSRASNQPQHF

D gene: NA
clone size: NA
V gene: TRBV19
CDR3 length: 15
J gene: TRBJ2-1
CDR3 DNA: TGTGCCAGTAGTATCTCGGGGTTGTCCTACAATGAGCAGTTCTTC
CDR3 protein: CASSISGLSYNEQFF

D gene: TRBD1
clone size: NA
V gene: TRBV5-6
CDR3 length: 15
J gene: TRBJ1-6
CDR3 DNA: TGTGCCAGCAGCGGGACCGGGACAGGCAATTCACCCCTCCACTTT
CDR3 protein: CASSGTGTGNSPLHF

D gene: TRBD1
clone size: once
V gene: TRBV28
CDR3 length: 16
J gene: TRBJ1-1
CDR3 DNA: TGTGCCAGCAGTGCCGGACAGGGGGGCTGGGTTTCTGAAGCTTTCTTT
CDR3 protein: CASSAGQGGWVSEAFF

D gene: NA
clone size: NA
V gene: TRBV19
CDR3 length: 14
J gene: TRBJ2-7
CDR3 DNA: TGTGCCAGTAGTAAGCGGGGCAGGGGATACGAGCAGTACTTC
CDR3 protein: CASSKRGRGYEQYF

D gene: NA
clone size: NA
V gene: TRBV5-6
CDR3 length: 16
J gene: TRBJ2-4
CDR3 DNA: TGTGCCAGCAGCTTGTACAGGACGATAGCCAAAAACATTCAGTACTTC
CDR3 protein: CASSLYRTIAKNIQYF

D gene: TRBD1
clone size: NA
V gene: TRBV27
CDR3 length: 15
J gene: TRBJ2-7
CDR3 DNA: TGTGCCAGCAGTTTACAGGGACAGTTCTCCTACGAGCAGTACTTC
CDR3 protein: CASSLQGQFSYEQYF

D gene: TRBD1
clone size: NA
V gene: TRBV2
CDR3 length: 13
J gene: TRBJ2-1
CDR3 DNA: TGTGCCAGCGGGGACAGGGTGGGCAATGAGCAGTTCTTC
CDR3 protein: CASGDRVGNEQFF

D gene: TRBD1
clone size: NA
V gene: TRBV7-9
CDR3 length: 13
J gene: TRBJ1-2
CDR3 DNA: TGTGCCAGCAGCTTAATCAGGGGGAAAGGCTACACCTTC
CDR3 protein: CASSLIRGKGYTF

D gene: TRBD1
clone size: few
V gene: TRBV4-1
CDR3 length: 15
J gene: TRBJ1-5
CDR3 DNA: TGCGCCAGCAGCCAAGACCAGACAGGGGGTCAGCCCCAGCATTTT
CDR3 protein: CASSQDQTGGQPQHF

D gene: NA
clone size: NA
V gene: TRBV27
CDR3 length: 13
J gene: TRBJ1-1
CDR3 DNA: TGTGCCAGCAGTTTATTCCGGGACACTGAAGCTTTCTTT
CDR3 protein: CASSLFRDTEAFF

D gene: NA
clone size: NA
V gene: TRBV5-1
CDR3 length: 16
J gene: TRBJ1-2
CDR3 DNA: TGCGCCAGCAGCCGCTGGGGGGGCGTCGCTAACTATGGCTACACCTTC
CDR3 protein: CASSRWGGVANYGYTF

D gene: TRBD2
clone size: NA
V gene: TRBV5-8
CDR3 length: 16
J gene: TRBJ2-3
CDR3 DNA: TGTGCCAGCAGCTTTAAAGCGGGAGAGGGACCAGATACGCAGTATTTT
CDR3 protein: CASSFKAGEGPDTQYF

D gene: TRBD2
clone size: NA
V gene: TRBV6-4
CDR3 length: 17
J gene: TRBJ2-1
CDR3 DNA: TGTGCCAGCAGTGACTCGAGTACGGGACTAATTTACAATGAGCAGTTCTTC
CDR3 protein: CASSDSSTGLIYNEQFF

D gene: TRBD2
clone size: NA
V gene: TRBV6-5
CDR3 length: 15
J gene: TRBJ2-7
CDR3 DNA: TGTGCCAGCAGTTACCGGACTAGCGCGCCCTACGAGCAGTACTTC
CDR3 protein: CASSYRTSAPYEQYF

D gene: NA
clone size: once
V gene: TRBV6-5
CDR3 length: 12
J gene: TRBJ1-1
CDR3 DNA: TGTGCCAGCAGTAAACCGATGACAGCCGCTTTCTTT
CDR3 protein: CASSKPMTAAFF

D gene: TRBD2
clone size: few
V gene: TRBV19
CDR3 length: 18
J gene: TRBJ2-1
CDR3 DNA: TGTGCCAGTAGTATAGATTCGGTCGGGAGGTATCCCTACAATGAGCAGTTCTTC
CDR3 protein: CASSIDSVGRYPYNEQFF

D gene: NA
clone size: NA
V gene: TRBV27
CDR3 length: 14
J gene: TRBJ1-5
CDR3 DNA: TGTGCCAGCAGTTTCCGGTGGGGCGAACAGCCCCAGCATTTT
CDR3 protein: CASSFRWGEQPQHF

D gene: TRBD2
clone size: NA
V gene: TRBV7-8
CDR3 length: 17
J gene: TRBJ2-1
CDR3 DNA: TGTGCCAGCAGCTTTTCGACTAGCGGCCCGTCCTACAATGAGCAGTTCTTC
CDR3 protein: CASSFSTSGPSYNEQFF

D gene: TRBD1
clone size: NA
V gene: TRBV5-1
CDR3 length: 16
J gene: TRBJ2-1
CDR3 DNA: TGCGCCAGCAGCTTGGCGATAGGACAGGGGAGCCATGAGCAGTTCTTC
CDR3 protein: CASSLAIGQGSHEQFF

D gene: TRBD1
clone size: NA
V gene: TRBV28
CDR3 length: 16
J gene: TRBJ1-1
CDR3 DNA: TGTGCCAGCACTCGGACAGGGGACGCCTTGAACACTGAAGCTTTCTTT
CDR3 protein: CASTRTGDALNTEAFF